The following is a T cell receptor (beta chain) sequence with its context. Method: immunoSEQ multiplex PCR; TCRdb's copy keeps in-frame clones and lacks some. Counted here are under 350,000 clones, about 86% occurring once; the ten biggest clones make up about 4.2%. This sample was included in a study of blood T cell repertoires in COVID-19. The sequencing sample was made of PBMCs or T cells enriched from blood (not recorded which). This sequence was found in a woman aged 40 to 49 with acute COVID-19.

Here the CDR3 reads CASSQTTEHSGNTIYF. The DNA for the CDR3 is TGTGCCAGCAGCCAGACGACAGAACACTCTGGAAACACCATATATTTT. V and J are TRBV7-4 and TRBJ1-3; a weak D match, TRBD1 (5 bases). The CDR3 spans 16 residues. Germline V gene sequence: CDR1 SGHVT, CDR2 SQSDAQ. V was clipped by 5 bases and J by 0 bases, with 14 bases between them.